The 15 T cell receptor beta chains in this list originate from one sample, sequenced in a study of OX40 agonist ivuxolimab in advanced cancers. Clones were sequenced by immunoSEQ multiplex PCR, and TCRdb holds only the in-frame ones, with some missing. The data hold more than 50,000 clones, with around 85% observed a single time. Here the sequenced sample was CD4+ or CD8+ T cells sorted from blood, taken in a trial of the OX40 agonist ivuxolimab. The source is an adult with an advanced solid tumor such as melanoma, head and neck, liver or kidney cancer.

The chain carries TRBV27 and TRBJ2-3, with 7 bases that match TRBD2. The V and J ends lost 2 bases and 4 bases, in that order; junction bases with no gene match: 3. Germline V gene data show CDR1 as MNHEY and CDR2 as SMNVEV (reference sequence). The CDR3 consists of 14 residues. Here the CDR3 DNA reads TGTGCCAGCAGTTTAGTAGCGGGCTCAGATACGCAGTATTTT. Its protein product is CASSLVAGSDTQYF.

This rearrangement joins TRBV21-1 to TRBJ2-5; the table names TRBD2, a call not compared with the DNA. TRBV21-1 is a pseudogene. CDR3 size: 15 residues. DNA for the CDR3: TGTGCCAGCAGCAAACTAGCGGGGCCCCAAGAGACCCAGTACTTC. Amino acids: CASSKLAGPQETQYF.

V is TRBV7-9 and J is TRBJ2-2; no clear D gene. Trimming cost V 1 base and J 1 base, with 4 bases left between them. Germline CDR1 reads SEHNR; CDR2 reads FQNEAQ (reference sequence). This CDR3 is 14 amino acids long. The CDR3 region is CASSLDGNTGELFF. In DNA, the CDR3 is TGTGCCAGCAGCTTAGACGGGAACACCGGGGAGCTGTTTTTT.

This chain uses TRBV6-1 with TRBJ2-7, with TRBD1 matching over 7 bases. This CDR3 region has 13 residues. CDR1 is MNHNS and CDR2 is SASEGT in the germline V gene. J lost 7 bases, V lost 5 bases, and 8 bases had no gene match. For the CDR3, the DNA is TGTGCCAGCAGTTTTAACAGGGGTAGTGAGCAGTACTTC. Its translation: CASSFNRGSEQYF.

This chain links TRBV19 with TRBJ2-7; D remains ambiguous. The germline V gene has CDR1 LNHDA and CDR2 SQIVND (reference sequence). Trimming shortened V by 5 bases and J by 4 bases, and 12 bases separated the two germline ends. The CDR3 is 13 amino acids. As DNA, the CDR3 is TGTGCCAGTAGTGCCTCCCGGGCTTACGAGCAGTACTTC. It yields the protein CASSASRAYEQYF.

This clone is a singleton in its sample. This chain links TRBV11-2 with TRBJ1-1; no clear D. V lost 10 bases and J 0 bases, leaving 9 bases between the germline ends. Germline CDR1 reads SGHAT; CDR2 reads FQNNGV. CDR3 size: 12 residues. The CDR3 DNA reads as TGTGCCACTGGACGGATGAACACTGAAGCTTTCTTT. Residues: CATGRMNTEAFF.

The chain joins TRBV7-2 to TRBJ2-7; 9 nucleotides match TRBD2. V trimming: 5 bases; J trimming: 3 bases; junction bases outside the gene matches: 8. This CDR3 region has 15 residues. CDR1 SGHTA and CDR2 FQGNSA come from the germline V gene. CDR3 nucleotide sequence: TGTGCCAGCAGCGGGATAGCGGGAGCTGGCTACGAGCAGTACTTC. Its translation: CASSGIAGAGYEQYF.

This sequence joins TRBV2 and TRBJ1-4; 7 bases align to TRBD1. Looked up from germline, CDR1 is SNHLY and CDR2 is FYNNEI. With V trimmed by 6 bases and J by 7 bases, 8 bases remained unmatched. The CDR3 covers 14 residues. CDR3 region: CASSQGGAGEKLFF. CDR3 in DNA: TGTGCCAGCAGCCAAGGGGGCGCCGGTGAAAAACTGTTTTTT.

The chain carries TRBV4-2 and TRBJ2-5; D is uncertain. This CDR3 spans 19 amino acids. The V end lost 0 bases, the J end lost 6 bases, and 26 bases lay between the germline ends. Germline V gene data show CDR1 as LGHNA and CDR2 as YNFKEQ. The CDR3 region is CASSQDRSRVKSTTKTQYF. CDR3 nucleotide sequence: TGTGCCAGCAGCCAAGATCGATCTCGCGTTAAATCCACAACGAAGACCCAGTACTTC.

The chain is built from TRBV27 and TRBJ2-7; TRBD2 matches 7 bases. The CDR3 loop spans 16 amino acids. Germline lookup yields CDR1 MNHEY and CDR2 SMNVEV (reference sequence). Losses at the gene ends were 2 bases for V and 0 bases for J; bases not matched to a gene: 7. CDR3 DNA: TGTGCCAGCAGTTTAGGGGGGGGAGTGCACTCCTACGAGCAGTACTTC. It yields the protein CASSLGGGVHSYEQYF.

The chain carries TRBV6-6 and TRBJ2-7; possible D gene TRBD2, 6 bases. This CDR3 region has 13 residues. Trimming removed 10 bases from V and 7 bases from J, with 20 bases in between. Germline V lookup: CDR1 MNHNY, CDR2 SVGAGI (reference sequence). The CDR3 nucleotides read TGTGCCATCCGGGACTCCGGAGATGGGGAGCAGTACTTC. Its protein product is CAIRDSGDGEQYF.

The V gene is TRBV5-4, the J gene TRBJ2-1; weak D call: TRBD2 (6 bases). V lost 7 bases and J 6 bases, leaving 20 bases between the germline ends. The CDR3 is 15 amino acids. Per germline, CDR1 SGHNT and CDR2 YYREEE (reference sequence). The CDR3 spells CASARGTGPGNEQFF. CDR3 nucleotides: TGTGCCAGCGCTCGCGGGACGGGCCCTGGCAATGAGCAGTTCTTC.

The chain has TRBV6-5 and TRBJ1-5; D uncertain. The V and J ends lost 0 bases and 5 bases respectively, with 8 bases between them. From germline, CDR1 is MNHEY and CDR2 SVGAGI. The CDR3 sequence is 14 residues long. In DNA, the CDR3 is TGTGCCAGCAGTTACTCGCATCACCATCAGCCCCAGCATTTT. As protein: CASSYSHHHQPQHF.

The V gene is TRBV11-3, the J gene TRBJ2-7, with 9 bases lining up with TRBD1. From germline, CDR1 is SGHNT and CDR2 YENEEA. The CDR3 spans 14 residues. Trimming cost V 5 bases and J 5 bases; bases outside gene matches: 7. CDR3 nucleotide sequence: TGTGCCAGCAGCCCGGGACAGGGATCGGACGAGCAGTACTTC. As protein: CASSPGQGSDEQYF.

The chain links TRBV9 to TRBJ2-6, with 7 nucleotides matching TRBD1. The CDR3 runs to 16 residues. Germline V gene sequence: CDR1 SGDLS, CDR2 YYNGEE. The V segment lost 3 bases and the J segment 2 bases; nucleotides outside the gene matches: 5. The CDR3 sequence is CASSAPTGTGANVLTF. The CDR3 DNA follows: TGTGCCAGCAGCGCCCCGACAGGGACTGGGGCCAACGTCCTGACTTTC.